A selection of T cell receptor beta chains follows, all from one sample in a study of cytomegalovirus exposure and HLA in healthy donors. Generated by immunoSEQ multiplex PCR, the TCRdb table keeps only in-frame clones and is missing some. The table has about 190,000 clones, 80% to 85% seen once. Specimen: PBMCs. The receptors come from a woman between 35 and 50 years old in good health and CMV-seronegative. CDR3s include the opening cysteine and the closing phenylalanine or tryptophan. D genes are given only for firm matches. Rows give clone size only sometimes, using once, few, many, or a class for an expanded clone.

length: 15
J: TRBJ2-7
size: -
D: -
V: TRBV5-4
DNA: TGTGCCAGCAGCTTGGACGGGAGTGGCAGGTACGAGCAGTACTTC
CDR3: CASSLDGSGRYEQYF

length: 14
J: TRBJ1-4
size: -
D: TRBD1
V: TRBV2
DNA: TGTGCCAGCAGTGGGGGACAGGGAAATGAAAAACTGTTTTTT
CDR3: CASSGGQGNEKLFF

length: 13
J: TRBJ1-4
size: -
D: -
V: TRBV6-6
DNA: TGTGCCAGCAGACCGGACAGTAATGAAAAACTGTTTTTT
CDR3: CASRPDSNEKLFF

length: 15
J: TRBJ1-2
size: -
D: TRBD1
V: TRBV19
DNA: TGTGCCAGTAGTATTTGGACAGGCTCTAACTATGGCTACACCTTC
CDR3: CASSIWTGSNYGYTF

length: 15
J: TRBJ2-1
size: -
D: TRBD2
V: TRBV7-9
DNA: TGTGCCAGCAGCCCCTCGGGTAGCGGGAGAAATGAGCAGTTCTTC
CDR3: CASSPSGSGRNEQFF

length: 13
J: TRBJ2-1
size: -
D: -
V: TRBV19
DNA: TGTGCCAGTGGACAGCGCTCCTACAATGAGCAGTTCTTC
CDR3: CASGQRSYNEQFF

length: 15
J: TRBJ2-3
size: -
D: TRBD2
V: TRBV10-3
DNA: TGTGCCATCAGGGGGGGACTAGCGGACACAGATACGCAGTATTTT
CDR3: CAIRGGLADTDTQYF

length: 15
J: TRBJ1-1
size: -
D: TRBD1
V: TRBV11-3
DNA: TGTGCCAGCAGCCGAAGGGGACAGGGTCCCACTGAAGCTTTCTTT
CDR3: CASSRRGQGPTEAFF

length: 16
J: TRBJ2-2
size: -
D: TRBD1
V: TRBV7-2
DNA: TGTGCCAGCAGCCTCGGACAGGGGGGCCGCACCGGGGAGCTGTTTTTT
CDR3: CASSLGQGGRTGELFF

length: 18
J: TRBJ1-4
size: -
D: TRBD1
V: TRBV30
DNA: TGTGCCTGGAGTGTACGCCGGGACAGCCGAGCAACTAATGAAAAACTGTTTTTT
CDR3: CAWSVRRDSRATNEKLFF

length: 12
J: TRBJ1-5
size: few
D: -
V: TRBV29-1
DNA: TGCAGCGTTGGACTTAGCAATCAGCCCCAGCATTTT
CDR3: CSVGLSNQPQHF

length: 16
J: TRBJ2-3
size: -
D: -
V: TRBV5-1
DNA: TGCGCCAGCAGCTTGGATGGGGGCCGGGACACAGATACGCAGTATTTT
CDR3: CASSLDGGRDTDTQYF

length: 13
J: TRBJ2-1
size: once
D: -
V: TRBV10-3
DNA: TGTGCCATCAGAGTAACAAACGAAAATGAGCAGTTCTTC
CDR3: CAIRVTNENEQFF

length: 12
J: TRBJ2-7
size: -
D: -
V: TRBV7-2
DNA: TGTGCCAGCAGCCGGGGAGCTGGCGAGCAGTACTTC
CDR3: CASSRGAGEQYF

length: 17
J: TRBJ2-1
size: -
D: -
V: TRBV6-1
DNA: TGTGCCAGCAGTGCGGGGGGCTCTAGCGGCTCCTACAATGAGCAGTTCTTC
CDR3: CASSAGGSSGSYNEQFF

length: 13
J: TRBJ2-7
size: -
D: TRBD1
V: TRBV6-1
DNA: TGTGCCAGCAGGACAGGGGTTGCCTACGAGCAGTACTTC
CDR3: CASRTGVAYEQYF

length: 17
J: TRBJ2-3
size: -
D: TRBD2
V: TRBV5-1
DNA: TGCGCCAGCAGCTCTAGAAGGACTAGCGGGAGGACCGATACGCAGTATTTT
CDR3: CASSSRRTSGRTDTQYF

length: 19
J: TRBJ1-5
size: -
D: -
V: TRBV27
DNA: TGTGCCAGCAGTTTATCGGGGGCGGCAGCCCTCTATAGCAATCAGCCCCAGCATTTT
CDR3: CASSLSGAAALYSNQPQHF

length: 14
J: TRBJ1-1
size: -
D: TRBD1
V: TRBV7-9
DNA: TGTGCCAGCAGCTTGTTGTCAGGGGGCACTGAAGCTTTCTTT
CDR3: CASSLLSGGTEAFF

length: 16
J: TRBJ2-3
size: -
D: -
V: TRBV29-1
DNA: TGCAGCGTTGAAGATAGGTTGCGGACTGCCACAGATACGCAGTATTTT
CDR3: CSVEDRLRTATDTQYF

length: 14
J: TRBJ1-1
size: -
D: -
V: TRBV7-6
DNA: TGTGCCAGCAGCCTAGGCGGAAGCAACACTGAAGCTTTCTTT
CDR3: CASSLGGSNTEAFF

length: 14
J: TRBJ2-2
size: -
D: -
V: TRBV5-6
DNA: TGTGCCAGCAGCTTCGGGACATACCTCGGGGAGCTGTTTTTT
CDR3: CASSFGTYLGELFF

length: 13
J: TRBJ2-3
size: -
D: TRBD1
V: TRBV19
DNA: TGTGCCATTGCCGGGACAGGGGGAGATACGCAGTATTTT
CDR3: CAIAGTGGDTQYF

length: 14
J: TRBJ1-1
size: -
D: TRBD1
V: TRBV6-6
DNA: TGTGCCAGCAGGACAGGGTCGGTGGAAACTGAAGCTTTCTTT
CDR3: CASRTGSVETEAFF

length: 11
J: TRBJ1-1
size: -
D: -
V: TRBV4-2
DNA: TGTGCCACCGGGGGGAACACTGAAGCTTTCTTT
CDR3: CATGGNTEAFF

length: 17
J: TRBJ2-3
size: -
D: TRBD2
V: TRBV5-6
DNA: TGTGCCAGCAGCCGGCCCCGACTAGCGGGACTCACAGATACGCAGTATTTT
CDR3: CASSRPRLAGLTDTQYF

length: 12
J: TRBJ2-2
size: -
D: -
V: TRBV7-3
DNA: TGTGCCAGCAGCACAGAGCCCGGGGAGCTGTTTTTT
CDR3: CASSTEPGELFF

length: 13
J: TRBJ1-1
size: -
D: -
V: TRBV14
DNA: TGTGCCAGCAGCCAGCGAGGGAACACTGAAGCTTTCTTT
CDR3: CASSQRGNTEAFF